The 30 T cell receptor beta chains below come from one sample, sequenced in a study of CD8 T cells in ankylosing spondylitis. MiXCR, run by TCRdb on the 5' RACE reads, gives a single entry per CDR3 protein. This sample yields about 250,000 distinct CDR3 sequences, of which roughly a third are seen a single time; around 4% belongs to the top ten. The specimen was blood, either unsorted or a sorted T cell fraction (not recorded which). The receptors stem from a male donor with ankylosing spondylitis or in good health (not recorded which).

J is TRBJ1-5 and V is TRBV29-1; TRBD1 matches 8 bases. The length of the CDR3 is 13 residues. The germline CDR1 and CDR2 sequences are SQVTM and ANQGSEA. V was pared by 6 bases and J by 2 bases, with 3 bases of the junction left unmatched. The CDR3 DNA sequence: TGCAGCGTGGAGACAGGGGGCAATCAGCCCCAGCATTTT. Amino acid sequence: CSVETGGNQPQHF.

There are a few counts of this clonotype. The CDR3 coding sequence is TGCAGCGTCGCCTCTAGCGGGGGGATCACAGATACGCAGTATTTT. Its protein is CSVASSGGITDTQYF. This chain connects TRBV29-1 to TRBJ2-3; 11 positions agree with TRBD2. The CDR3 runs 15 residues. CDR1 is SQVTM and CDR2 is ANQGSEA in the germline V gene. J was trimmed by 2 bases and V by 6 bases; bases with no gene match: 7.

The table lists this clonotype with a few counts. The chain combines TRBV9 with TRBJ2-3; 8 bases are a match to TRBD1. Germline V gene lookup returns CDR1 SGDLS and CDR2 YYNGEE. This CDR3 region has 15 residues. V trimming: 0 bases; J trimming: 6 bases; junction bases outside the gene matches: 6. CDR3 DNA sequence: TGTGCCAGCAGCGTAGAGACAGGGGTAGTCGATACGCAGTATTTT. Translating gives CASSVETGVVDTQYF.

There are a few counts of this clonotype. This sequence joins TRBV20-1 and TRBJ1-1; weak D call: TRBD1 (5 bases). The CDR3 runs to 14 residues. CDR1 and CDR2 from the germline V gene are DFQATT and SNEGSKA (reference sequence). Trimming took off 0 bases at V and 4 bases at J, with 12 bases between the two ends. CDR3: CSARDPGKGTEAFF. Here the CDR3 DNA reads TGCAGTGCTAGAGACCCAGGGAAGGGCACTGAAGCTTTCTTT.

This clonotype was observed a handful of times. V usage is TRBV18 and J usage is TRBJ2-7; 7 bases line up with TRBD2. V lost 2 bases, J lost 3 bases, and 7 bases stayed unmatched. This CDR3 is 15 amino acids long. Germline CDR1 is KGHSH and CDR2 is LQKENI. The CDR3 loop is CASSPTGGGRYEQYF. In DNA, the CDR3 is TGTGCCAGCTCACCAACCGGCGGGGGTCGCTACGAGCAGTACTTC.

For the CDR3, the DNA is TGTGCCAGCAGGGAGAACGGCGCGGATGAAAAACTGTTTTTT. This codes for CASRENGADEKLFF. The gene calls are TRBV6-1 and TRBJ1-4, with unresolved D. Germline assignment: CDR1 MNHNS and CDR2 SASEGT. This CDR3 region has 14 residues. With 6 bases removed from V and 6 bases from J, the gap between germline ends came to 14 bases.

This clonotype has only a few counts. The V gene is TRBV29-1, the J gene TRBJ2-3, with TRBD1 identical over 11 bases. The CDR3 has 15 amino acids. J lost 2 bases, V lost 7 bases, and 8 bases had no gene match. Germline values: CDR1 SQVTM, CDR2 ANQGSEA. CDR3 bases: TGCAGCGCCGGACCGGGACAGGGGGACACAGATACGCAGTATTTT. Translating it yields CSAGPGQGDTDTQYF.

The table lists this clonotype with a few counts. The chain is built from TRBV12-3 or TRBV12-4 and TRBJ2-5; tentative D call: TRBD1 (6 bases). There are 14 residues in the CDR3. V lost 5 bases to trimming and J lost 1 base, with 11 bases between them. CDR3 sequence: CASSPGQSQETQYF. DNA for the CDR3: TGTGCCAGCAGTCCCGGACAGAGCCAAGAGACCCAGTACTTC.

This clonotype has only a few counts. This chain uses TRBV12-3 or TRBV12-4 with TRBJ2-7; D is perhaps TRBD2 (5 bases). Trimming cost V 6 bases and J 7 bases, with 19 bases left between them. The CDR3 totals 14 residues. DNA for the CDR3: TGTGCCAGCAGACCGACGGCGGGTTCGGGAGAGCAGTACTTC. This encodes CASRPTAGSGEQYF.

The V and J genes are TRBV19 and TRBJ2-1; D call uncertain. The CDR3 is 11 amino acids. Looked up from germline, CDR1 is LNHDA and CDR2 is SQIVND (reference sequence). CDR3 DNA: TGTGAAAAAACATGGGACAATGAGCAGTTCTTC. Protein: CEKTWDNEQFF.

This clonotype was seen a few times. The chain is built from TRBV15 and TRBJ2-1, with D possibly TRBD1 on 5 matching bases. Germline loops: CDR1 LNHNV, CDR2 YYDKDF (reference sequence). The CDR3 loop spans 11 amino acids. The ends were cut back, 4 bases at V and 7 bases at J, with 5 bases in the middle. CDR3 in amino acids: CATSKGNEQFF. The CDR3 DNA reads as TGTGCCACCAGCAAGGGGAATGAGCAGTTCTTC.

This chain joins TRBV20-1 and TRBJ1-3; D is uncertain. The germline gives CDR1 DFQATT, CDR2 SNEGSKA (reference sequence). The germline V and J ends were trimmed by 0 bases and 8 bases, with 14 bases remaining between them. The CDR3 runs to 14 residues. The CDR3 here is CSARDAAPRDTIYF. The CDR3 nucleotides are TGCAGTGCTAGAGATGCAGCCCCTCGTGACACCATATATTTT.

V usage is TRBV14 and J usage is TRBJ1-1; 8 nucleotides align to TRBD1. The CDR3 is 17 amino acids. Trimming cost V 5 bases and J 2 bases; bases outside gene matches: 13. Germline V gene sequence: CDR1 SGHDN, CDR2 FVKESK. The CDR3 region has the DNA TGTGCCAGCAGCGCACCCTCCGGGACAGGAGTTAACACTGAAGCTTTCTTT. It is translated as CASSAPSGTGVNTEAFF.

This clonotype was seen more than once but under ten times. This sequence joins TRBV20-1 and TRBJ2-7, with 7 bases fitting TRBD1. The V gene's germline CDR1 is DFQATT and CDR2 SNEGSKA (reference sequence). The V segment lost 0 bases and the J segment 4 bases; nucleotides outside the gene matches: 9. This CDR3 is built from 15 residues. The CDR3 loop reads CSARDSGQVNYEQYF. The CDR3 DNA is TGCAGTGCTAGAGATTCCGGACAGGTCAATTACGAGCAGTACTTC.

A few counts support this clonotype. The gene calls are TRBV10-3 and TRBJ2-3, with a possible D match to TRBD1 (6 bases). This CDR3 region has 14 residues. V lost 6 bases and J 0 bases, leaving 10 bases between the germline ends. Germline CDR1 is ENHRY and CDR2 is SYGVKD. CDR3 in amino acids: CAISIQGSTDTQYF. The CDR3 DNA sequence: TGTGCCATCAGCATACAGGGTAGCACAGATACGCAGTATTTT.

The gene calls are TRBV12-3 or TRBV12-4 and TRBJ2-1, with D hard to call. V gave up 8 bases and J gave up 4 bases, with 15 bases separating them. The CDR3 runs to 14 residues. The CDR3 loop reads CASRGPFSYNEQFF. The DNA of the CDR3 is TGTGCCAGCCGCGGACCGTTTTCGTACAATGAGCAGTTCTTC.

The chain recombines TRBV10-3 with TRBJ2-7; possible D gene TRBD1, 5 bases. With 6 bases removed from V and 6 bases from J, the gap between germline ends came to 9 bases. Per germline, CDR1 ENHRY and CDR2 SYGVKD. This CDR3 region has 11 residues. DNA for the CDR3: TGTGCCATCAGGGGGCTGGGCGAGCAGTACTTC. Protein product: CAIRGLGEQYF.

This chain uses TRBV20-1 with TRBJ2-3; 8 bases map to TRBD2. The J segment lost 1 base and the V segment lost 2 bases, leaving 8 bases of the junction unmatched. In germline, CDR1 is DFQATT, CDR2 SNEGSKA (reference sequence). CDR3 length: 16 residues. As DNA, the CDR3 is TGCAGTGCTAGACCTTTGAGCGGGGGTGGCACAGATACGCAGTATTTT. Amino acid sequence: CSARPLSGGGTDTQYF.

The chain combines TRBV10-3 with TRBJ2-3, with 7 bases that match TRBD2. The CDR3 sequence is 12 residues long. Trimming removed 6 bases from V and 5 bases from J; junction bases left unmatched: 2. Per the germline V gene, CDR1 is ENHRY and CDR2 is SYGVKD. Here the CDR3 DNA reads TGTGCCATCAGCACGGGGGGAGATACGCAGTATTTT. Translated: CAISTGGDTQYF.

The chain joins TRBV29-1 to TRBJ2-1, with 9 bases fitting TRBD1. CDR3 length equals 13 residues. Germline V CDR1 and CDR2: SQVTM, ANQGSEA. V trimming: 5 bases; J trimming: 6 bases; junction bases outside the gene matches: 5. CDR3 sequence reads: CSVPDRGVNEQFF. DNA of the CDR3: TGCAGCGTTCCGGACAGGGGTGTCAATGAGCAGTTCTTC.

The V gene is TRBV7-9, the J gene TRBJ2-7, with D unclear. The CDR3 is made up of 12 amino acids. Germline V gives CDR1 SEHNR, CDR2 FQNEAQ (reference sequence). Trimming cost V 5 bases and J 6 bases, with 11 bases left between them. The CDR3 protein is CASSPDGFEQYF. DNA of the CDR3: TGTGCCAGCAGCCCAGACGGATTCGAGCAGTACTTC. The full variable domain, with the rest looked up from reference TRBV7-9 and TRBJ2-7, is DTGVSQNPRHKITKRGQNVTFRCDPISEHNRLYWYRQTLGQGPEFLTYFQNEAQLEKSRLLSDRFSAERPKGSFSTLEIQRTEQGDSAMYLCASSPDGFEQYFGPGTRLTVT.

The CDR3 loop is CASSLGRGNTIYF. The CDR3 coding sequence is TGTGCCAGCAGCTTGGGCAGGGGAAACACCATATATTTT. The chain links TRBV7-3 to TRBJ1-3; D is uncertain. There are 13 residues in the CDR3. Trimming stripped 3 bases from V and 4 bases from J, with 7 bases between. Germline-derived CDR1 and CDR2 are SGHTA and FQGTGA.

The chain carries TRBV15 and TRBJ2-2; 7 bases match TRBD2. The germline V gene has CDR1 LNHNV and CDR2 YYDKDF (reference sequence). V shed 0 bases and J 6 bases; nucleotides not matched to a gene: 10. This CDR3 has 17 residues. CDR3 sequence reads: CATSREVGGGKPGELFF. In nucleotides, the CDR3 is TGTGCCACCAGCAGAGAAGTTGGGGGAGGGAAGCCCGGGGAGCTGTTTTTT. The whole variable domain, remainder taken from reference TRBV15 and TRBJ2-2, is DAMVIQNPRYQVTQFGKPVTLSCSQTLNHNVMYWYQQKSSQAPKLLFHYYDKDFNNEADTPDNFQSRRPNTSFCFLDIRSPGLGDTAMYLCATSREVGGGKPGELFFGEGSRLTVL.

This clonotype came up a few times. The chain couples TRBV6-1 to TRBJ1-4; 9 bases fit TRBD1. The J segment lost 7 bases and the V segment lost 5 bases, leaving 8 bases of the junction unmatched. The CDR3 contains 15 residues. The germline V gene has CDR1 MNHNS and CDR2 SASEGT. As DNA, the CDR3 is TGTGCCAGCAGTCAAGTGACAGGGGGGCCTGAAAAACTGTTTTTT. This encodes CASSQVTGGPEKLFF.

The gene calls are TRBV2 and TRBJ1-2, with no clear D. Germline CDR1 is SNHLY and CDR2 is FYNNEI. CDR3 length: 15 amino acids. Trimming left V 6 bases short and J 2 bases short, with 16 bases between. The CDR3 loop is CASSEYVLRNYGYTF. The CDR3, as DNA: TGTGCCAGCAGCGAGTATGTCCTGAGGAACTATGGCTACACCTTC. Variable domain in full (rest from reference TRBV2 and TRBJ1-2): EPEVTQTPSHQVTQMGQEVILRCVPISNHLYFYWYRQILGQKVEFLVSFYNNEISEKSEIFDDQFSVERPDGSNFTLKIRSTKLEDSAMYFCASSEYVLRNYGYTFGSGTRLTVV.

V gene TRBV7-8 combines with J gene TRBJ2-7; D gene uncertain. The germline V gene has CDR1 SGHVS and CDR2 FQNEAQ. Trimming stripped 5 bases from V and 6 bases from J, with 17 bases between. This CDR3 has 14 residues. CDR3 sequence reads: CASSLPGRTVEQYF. As DNA, the CDR3 is TGTGCCAGCAGCCTCCCCGGCAGGACCGTCGAGCAGTACTTC. The whole variable domain, remainder taken from reference TRBV7-8 and TRBJ2-7, is GAGVSQSPRYKVAKRGQDVALRCDPISGHVSLFWYQQALGQGPEFLTYFQNEAQLDKSGLPSDRFFAERPEGSVSTLKIQRTQQEDSAVYLCASSLPGRTVEQYFGPGTRLTVT.

This clonotype has a handful of counts. CDR3 residues: CASSRLAGGPGDEQFF. CDR3 DNA sequence: TGTGCCAGCAGTCGACTAGCGGGGGGCCCGGGGGATGAGCAGTTCTTC. The chain couples TRBV6-1 to TRBJ2-1; the match to TRBD2 covers 13 bases. The ends lost 5 bases at V and 8 bases at J; junction bases unmatched: 9. There are 16 residues in the CDR3. Germline CDR1 is MNHNS and CDR2 is SASEGT.

This clonotype has only a few counts. This chain joins TRBV9 and TRBJ2-1, with 16 bases that match TRBD2. V was clipped by 4 bases and J by 10 bases; unmatched bases: 5. The CDR3 loop spans 15 amino acids. CDR1 and CDR2 (germline): SGDLS, YYNGEE. CDR3 in amino acids: CASSPGTSGGGEQFF. CDR3 in DNA: TGTGCCAGCAGCCCCGGGACTAGCGGGGGGGGCGAGCAGTTCTTC. Variable domain in full (rest from reference TRBV9 and TRBJ2-1): DSGVTQTPKHLITATGQRVTLRCSPRSGDLSVYWYQQSLDQGLQFLIQYYNGEERAKGNILERFSAQQFPDLHSELNLSSLELGDSALYFCASSPGTSGGGEQFFGPGTRLTVL.

This clonotype was picked up many times. The chain links TRBV6-1 to TRBJ1-4, with 7 bases lining up with TRBD1. Germline-derived CDR1 and CDR2 are MNHNS and SASEGT. CDR3 length: 14 amino acids. V lost 6 bases, J lost 7 bases, and 8 bases stayed unmatched. DNA of the CDR3: TGTGCCAGCAGCCCGACAGGGAGCGGTGAAAAACTGTTTTTT. It codes for CASSPTGSGEKLFF.

The chain uses TRBV19 and TRBJ2-5; 10 bases map to TRBD1. The length of the CDR3 is 16 residues. V lost 4 bases to trimming and J lost 5 bases; unmatched junction nucleotides: 10. In germline, CDR1 is LNHDA, CDR2 SQIVND (reference sequence). CDR3 region: CASSTGAGTGDETQYF. The CDR3 DNA sequence: TGTGCCAGTAGTACCGGGGCGGGGACAGGGGATGAGACCCAGTACTTC.